Ten or more counts support the clone carrying this TCR beta chain. TCRdb itself ran the PCR reads through MiXCR, one entry per CDR3 protein. In the table there are 250,000 to 350,000 distinct CDR3 sequences, 20% to 25% of which are singletons. CDR1 SNHLY and CDR2 FYNNEI come from the germline V gene. V was cut by 7 bases and J by 2 bases, with 17 bases left in between. The CDR3 runs 15 residues. The data derive from a study of molecular identifiers for immune sequencing clone quantification. V is TRBV2 and J is TRBJ2-5; D possibly corresponds to TRBD2 (5 bases). What was sequenced was naive CD8+ T cells from blood, with Jurkat cell RNA spiked in. Subset indicated: FACS-sorted CD8+CD4-CCR7+CD45RA+ naive T cells. The receptor was derived from a human donor in good health. Some libraries in this study had Jurkat cell RNA spiked in. The CDR3 loop is CASNEGLTWQETQYF. In nucleotides, the CDR3 is TGTGCCAGCAACGAGGGCCTTACCTGGCAAGAGACCCAGTACTTC.